The 31 T cell receptor beta chains reported below all come from one sample, sequenced in a study of T cells in Graves' hyperthyroidism and ophthalmopathy. TCR beta CDR3 sequences were amplified from RNA transcripts. First-round RT-PCR targeting the TCR CDR3 was performed with the HTBI primer set. TCRdb fed the multiplex PCR reads into MiXCR, producing one record per CDR3 protein. Here the sample spans about 640,000 distinct CDR3 sequences, under 25% being singletons. The sequenced sample consisted of blood. The receptors shown here come from a man aged 25-45 years with Graves' ophthalmopathy.

This clonotype was seen many times. It may be a read error: a sequence one base away is much more abundant. V and J are TRBV28 and TRBJ2-7; TRBD1 might be the D (5 bases). Germline CDR1 and CDR2: MDHEN and SYDVKM. The CDR3 has 11 residues. V lost 6 bases and J lost 2, with 5 bases in between. CDR3 DNA sequence: TGTGCCAGCAGGGACACCTACGAGCAGTACTTC. Its protein is CASRDTYEQYF.

This clonotype was counted at least ten times. The junction departs from germline at one end; a sequencing error may be responsible. The chain carries TRBV2 and TRBJ2-7, with 8 bases that match TRBD2. Looked up from germline, CDR1 is SNHLY and CDR2 is FYNNEI. CDR3 length: 13 residues. CDR3 region: CASSEAGVVEQYF. The CDR3 nucleotides read TGTGCCAGCAGCGAAGCGGGAGTGGTCGAGCAGTACTTC.

This clonotype has a handful of counts. The chain uses TRBV14 and TRBJ2-3; 10 nucleotides agree with TRBD1. Losses at the gene ends were 4 bases for V and 5 bases for J; bases not matched to a gene: 12. The CDR3 has 17 amino acids. Germline loops: CDR1 SGHDN, CDR2 FVKESK. The CDR3 sequence: CASSPLPGTGDEDTQYF. The CDR3 bases are TGTGCCAGCAGCCCACTCCCCGGGACAGGGGATGAAGATACGCAGTATTTT.

This clonotype appeared many times. The J gene is TRBJ2-1, the V gene TRBV7-9, with D unclear. Trimming cost V 1 base and J 5 bases, with 6 bases left between them. Germline V gene lookup returns CDR1 SEHNR and CDR2 FQNEAQ (reference sequence). The CDR3 has 13 amino acids. This chain's CDR3 is CASSLVGNNEQFF. Written as DNA, the CDR3 is TGTGCCAGCAGCTTAGTTGGTAACAATGAGCAGTTCTTC.

This clonotype came up many times. This chain uses TRBV5-1 with TRBJ1-2; the match to TRBD1 covers 10 bases. The junction had 11 bases not matched to a gene; V was cut back by 4 bases and J by 8 bases. Germline assignment: CDR1 SGHRS and CDR2 YFSETQ. The length of the CDR3 is 15 residues. The CDR3 nucleotides read TGCGCCAGCAGCAGACGACAGGGGGCTGATTCAGGCTACACCTTC. Translated: CASSRRQGADSGYTF. The whole variable domain, filled in from reference TRBV5-1 and TRBJ1-2, reads KAGVTQTPRYLIKTRGQQVTLSCSPISGHRSVSWYQQTPGQGLQFLFEYFSETQRNKGNFPGRFSGRQFSNSRSEMNVSTLELGDSALYLCASSRRQGADSGYTFGSGTRLTVV.

This clonotype was seen only a few times. The chain recombines TRBV6-1 with TRBJ1-1, with 7 bases that match TRBD1. Trimming at V came to 4 bases and at J to 8 bases, leaving 7 bases not matched to a gene. Germline V gives CDR1 MNHNS, CDR2 SASEGT. This CDR3 has 13 amino acids. The CDR3 coding sequence is TGTGCCAGCAGTGTGCCCGGGACAGTCGAAGCTTTCTTT. Amino acids: CASSVPGTVEAFF.

This chain connects TRBV6-9 to TRBJ2-7; unclear D gene. The V gene lost 4 bases and the J gene lost 0 bases, with 10 bases spanning the gap. From germline, CDR1 is MNHGY and CDR2 SVAAGI. CDR3 size: 14 residues. In DNA, the CDR3 is TGTGCCAGCAGTTCCTTCGTTTCCTCCTACGAGCAGTACTTC. Residues: CASSSFVSSYEQYF.

This clonotype was counted ten times or more. The chain is built from TRBV11-2 and TRBJ2-3, with D hard to call. The CDR3 consists of 16 residues. Trimming took 0 bases from V and 0 from J, leaving 10 bases between them. Looked up from germline, CDR1 is SGHAT and CDR2 is FQNNGV. DNA of the CDR3: TGTGCCAGCAGCTTAGAGGGTGCTGGGAGCACAGATACGCAGTATTTT. Amino acid sequence: CASSLEGAGSTDTQYF. Full variable domain (outside the CDR3, taken from reference TRBV11-2 and TRBJ2-3): EAGVAQSPRYKIIEKRQSVAFWCNPISGHATLYWYQQILGQGPKLLIQFQNNGVVDDSQLPKDRFSAERLKGVDSTLKIQPAKLEDSAVYLCASSLEGAGSTDTQYFGPGTRLTVL.

The chain couples TRBV20-1 to TRBJ1-1, with D hard to call. The V gene lost 6 bases and the J gene lost 10 bases, with 18 bases spanning the gap. Germline values: CDR1 DFQATT, CDR2 SNEGSKA (reference sequence). The CDR3 totals 12 residues. CDR3 sequence reads: CSAQRTGWGAFF. The CDR3 coding sequence is TGCAGTGCCCAGAGGACTGGGTGGGGAGCTTTCTTT.

There are many counts of this clonotype. The chain couples TRBV5-1 to TRBJ2-1, with D tentatively TRBD2 (5 bases). Trimming left V 2 bases short and J 0 bases short, with 15 bases between. CDR3 length: 17 residues. Germline CDR1 is SGHRS and CDR2 is YFSETQ. The CDR3 reads CASSFFSRGSSYNEQFF. CDR3 nucleotides: TGCGCCAGCAGCTTCTTTAGTCGGGGAAGCTCCTACAATGAGCAGTTCTTC.

The chain combines TRBV10-3 with TRBJ1-6, with TRBD1 matching 8 bases. Germline V gene lookup returns CDR1 ENHRY and CDR2 SYGVKD. The CDR3 totals 14 residues. J lost 7 bases, V lost 6 bases, and 5 bases had no gene match. CDR3 in amino acids: CAISTDRGNSPLHF. CDR3 bases: TGTGCCATCAGCACTGACAGGGGAAATTCACCCCTCCACTTT.

The gene calls are TRBV6-5 and TRBJ2-2; 9 nucleotides align to TRBD2. CDR1 is MNHEY and CDR2 is SVGAGI in the germline V gene. The CDR3 runs 17 residues. The V gene end was trimmed by 2 bases and the J gene end by 5 bases; junction bases not matched to a gene: 9. Here the CDR3 DNA reads TGTGCCAGCAGTTACGGTGAGCGGGAGGTGGCGACCGGGGAGCTGTTTTTT. Its protein product is CASSYGEREVATGELFF.

The chain employs TRBV25-1 and TRBJ1-2; D not certain. The germline CDR1 and CDR2 sequences are MGHDK and SYGVNS. The CDR3 consists of 14 residues. Trimming shortened V by 3 bases and J by 8 bases, and 16 bases separated the two germline ends. The CDR3 region is CASSEVDRLWGYTF. The CDR3 DNA follows: TGTGCCAGCAGTGAGGTTGACCGTCTCTGGGGCTACACCTTC.

In its sample, this clonotype was seen many times. The chain links TRBV28 to TRBJ1-1; TRBD1 matches at 7 bases. The CDR3 spans 15 residues. V lost 10 bases, J lost 3 bases, and 14 bases stayed unmatched. The germline V gene has CDR1 MDHEN and CDR2 SYDVKM. CDR3 amino acids: CATIRGGTGDTEAFF. The CDR3 region has the DNA TGTGCCACCATACGAGGGGGAACAGGGGACACTGAAGCTTTCTTT.

This clonotype appeared a few times. The V gene is TRBV6-1, the J gene TRBJ2-4, with a weak D call TRBD2 (6 bases). The CDR3 loop spans 13 amino acids. Germline loops: CDR1 MNHNS, CDR2 SASEGT. V was trimmed by 0 bases and J by 6 bases, leaving 6 bases between them. The CDR3 DNA reads as TGTGCCAGCAGTGAAGCGGGGGGAAACATTCAGTACTTC. This gives the protein CASSEAGGNIQYF.

The sample holds a few counts of this clonotype. The chain uses TRBV5-1 and TRBJ1-2; D gene uncertain. Germline V lookup: CDR1 SGHRS, CDR2 YFSETQ. The CDR3 is 16 residues long. V was pared by 0 bases and J by 6 bases, with 18 bases between. The DNA for the CDR3 is TGCGCCAGCAGCTTGGCCGTGATGAGGCCTTCGGATGGCTACACCTTC. Protein: CASSLAVMRPSDGYTF.

This chain links TRBV4-1 with TRBJ1-6, with D maybe TRBD1 (5 bases). This CDR3 spans 14 amino acids. V lost 4 bases, J lost 6 bases, and 10 bases lay in between. In germline, CDR1 is MGHRA, CDR2 YSYEKL. The CDR3 spells CASSRGGFNSPLHF. CDR3 nucleotide sequence: TGCGCCAGCAGCCGGGGCGGATTTAATTCACCCCTCCACTTT.

A few counts support this clonotype. J is TRBJ2-3 and V is TRBV7-9, with 9 bases that match TRBD2. The trim removed 6 bases at V and 5 bases at J, leaving 6 bases unmatched. The CDR3 runs to 14 residues. Germline assignment: CDR1 SEHNR and CDR2 FQNEAQ (reference sequence). CDR3 amino acids: CASSSREGRDTQYF. The CDR3 nucleotides read TGTGCCAGCAGTTCGCGGGAGGGCCGAGATACGCAGTATTTT.

This chain uses TRBV6-1 with TRBJ2-7; tentatively, D is TRBD2 (5 bases). The CDR3 is 15 amino acids. Trimming took 6 bases from V and 4 from J, leaving 19 bases between them. Per the germline V gene, CDR1 is MNHNS and CDR2 is SASEGT. The CDR3 is CASSPSEEEIYEQYF. CDR3 DNA: TGTGCCAGCAGCCCCTCGGAGGAAGAGATTTACGAGCAGTACTTC.

The CDR3 sequence is CASSLQTGTYNSPLHF. As DNA, the CDR3 is TGTGCCAGCAGTCTTCAGACAGGGACCTATAATTCACCCCTCCACTTT. The rearrangement links TRBV6-1 to TRBJ1-6; TRBD1 matches 7 bases. This CDR3 has 16 amino acids. Germline V gives CDR1 MNHNS, CDR2 SASEGT. J gave up 2 bases and V 5 bases, and 6 bases lay outside the gene matches.

This clonotype has at least ten counts. The gene calls are TRBV7-2 and TRBJ2-5, with no clear D. Germline loops: CDR1 SGHTA, CDR2 FQGNSA. The germline V and J ends were trimmed by 2 bases and 3 bases, with 13 bases remaining between them. This CDR3 region has 15 residues. As DNA, the CDR3 is TGTGCCAGCAGCTTAATTATTGGTAGGAAAGAGACCCAGTACTTC. Translated: CASSLIIGRKETQYF.

There are a few counts of this clonotype. The V call is TRBV28, the J call TRBJ2-7; the D is unclear. The ends were cut back, 7 bases at V and 3 bases at J, with 13 bases in the middle. Germline-derived CDR1 and CDR2 are MDHEN and SYDVKM. The CDR3 covers 13 residues. Here the CDR3 DNA reads TGTGCCAGCACCGTGGGCAGTGGCTACGAGCAGTACTTC. This gives the protein CASTVGSGYEQYF. The full variable domain, with the rest looked up from reference TRBV28 and TRBJ2-7, is DVKVTQSSRYLVKRTGEKVFLECVQDMDHENMFWYRQDPGLGLRLIYFSYDVKMKEKGDIPEGYSVSREKKERFSLILESASTNQTSMYLCASTVGSGYEQYFGPGTRLTVT.

The V and J genes are TRBV7-2 and TRBJ2-1, with 9 bases fitting TRBD2. V lost 5 bases to trimming and J lost 2 bases; unmatched junction nucleotides: 10. CDR3 size: 17 residues. The germline gives CDR1 SGHTA, CDR2 FQGNSA. The CDR3 bases are TGTGCCAGCAGCCAAGACCCGGGACTAGCCACCTACAATGAGCAGTTCTTC. It specifies CASSQDPGLATYNEQFF. Using reference TRBV7-2 and TRBJ2-1 for the parts outside the CDR3, the full variable domain is GAGVSQSPSNKVTEKGKDVELRCDPISGHTALYWYRQSLGQGLEFLIYFQGNSAPDKSGLPSDRFSAERTGGSVSTLTIQRTQQEDSAVYLCASSQDPGLATYNEQFFGPGTRLTVL.

This sequence joins TRBV6-1 and TRBJ2-7, with TRBD2 matching over 7 bases. V lost 3 bases, J lost 0 bases, and 8 bases stayed unmatched. Germline CDR1 reads MNHNS; CDR2 reads SASEGT. The CDR3 covers 16 residues. The CDR3 loop is CASSDAGTTYSYEQYF. DNA for the CDR3: TGTGCCAGCAGTGACGCCGGGACTACCTACTCCTACGAGCAGTACTTC.

In its sample, this clonotype was seen a few times. V and J are TRBV28 and TRBJ1-5; D uncertain. Per germline, CDR1 MDHEN and CDR2 SYDVKM. The CDR3 loop spans 11 amino acids. V was shortened by 5 bases and J by 2 bases, with 1 base between the two germline ends. The CDR3 DNA is TGTGCCAGCAGTCGCAATCAGCCCCAGCATTTT. Its translation is CASSRNQPQHF.

The chain is built from TRBV4-2 and TRBJ1-6, with unresolved D. V lost 0 bases and J lost 6, with 3 bases in between. The CDR3 has 13 amino acids. Germline assignment: CDR1 LGHNA and CDR2 YNFKEQ. The CDR3 sequence: CASSQDSNSPLHF. CDR3 bases: TGTGCCAGCAGCCAAGACAGTAATTCACCCCTCCACTTT.

This clonotype was seen a handful of times. The V gene is TRBV12-3 or TRBV12-4, the J gene TRBJ2-2; 10 nucleotides match TRBD1. V was clipped by 5 bases and J by 4 bases; unmatched bases: 4. The CDR3 covers 15 residues. The CDR3 DNA follows: TGTGCCAGCAGTCCGAGGACAGGGGGCACCGGGGAGCTGTTTTTT. Encoded protein: CASSPRTGGTGELFF.

This clonotype was counted a few times. The V call is TRBV6-1, the J call TRBJ2-2; D ambiguous. This CDR3 has 17 residues. Looked up from germline, CDR1 is MNHNS and CDR2 is SASEGT. V lost 2 bases, J lost 2 bases, and 15 bases lay in between. The CDR3, as DNA: TGTGCCAGCAGTGAAATCCTTTTTACCACTAACACCGGGGAGCTGTTTTTT. Translated: CASSEILFTTNTGELFF.

This clonotype was picked up a small number of times. This rearrangement joins TRBV10-2 to TRBJ2-7; a possible D gene is TRBD2 (7 bases). Germline V gene sequence: CDR1 WSHSY, CDR2 SAAADI. V lost 8 bases to trimming and J lost 4 bases, with 12 bases between them. The CDR3 is 12 residues long. The CDR3 region is CASWGGPYEQYF. In DNA, the CDR3 is TGCGCCAGCTGGGGGGGGCCGTACGAGCAGTACTTC.

This clonotype has a handful of counts. The rearrangement uses TRBV6-2 or TRBV6-3 and TRBJ1-5; D gene ambiguous. Trimming took off 2 bases at V and 2 bases at J, with 13 bases between the two ends. The length of the CDR3 is 16 residues. CDR1 MNHEY and CDR2 SVGEGT come from the germline V gene. CDR3 loop: CASSYRERAGNQPQHF. The CDR3 DNA is TGTGCCAGCAGTTACAGGGAAAGGGCGGGCAATCAGCCCCAGCATTTT.

The table lists this clonotype with a few counts. The V call is TRBV20-1, the J call TRBJ2-1; no definite D call. CDR1 is DFQATT, CDR2 SNEGSKA, per germline (reference sequence). The CDR3 is 17 residues long. V shed 0 bases and J shed 0 bases, with 15 bases lying between them. In nucleotides, the CDR3 is TGCAGTGCTAGAGACCCCCTCCAGCGCCGCTCCTACAATGAGCAGTTCTTC. This translates into CSARDPLQRRSYNEQFF.